This TCR beta chain was recovered during a study of early T cells in non-severe SARS-CoV-2 infection. Study details: From unsorted whole blood, bulk RNA was sequenced, and the chains remained unpaired. Whole-study results and caveats: In VDJdb matching, anti-spike CD8 responses were favored while private and CD4 specificities went missing.

Molecules of cDNA were individually given unique molecular identifiers that were attached to them. Using its own MiXCR run on the 5' RACE reads, TCRdb lists one record per CDR3 protein. The sample lists 27,000 or so distinct CDR3 sequences, about 4.6% occurring once. This CDR3 is built from 14 residues. Germline V gene data show CDR1 as SGHTA and CDR2 as FQGNSA. The ends lost 5 bases at V and 2 bases at J; junction bases unmatched: 4. This clonotype was seen more than once but under ten times. As yet, its antigen is unknown. The receptor's source is an adult who was a healthcare worker with PCR-confirmed SARS-CoV-2 infection or an uninfected control (not recorded which). The rearrangement uses TRBV7-2 and TRBJ2-5; 8 bases line up with TRBD1. Sequenced sample: whole blood. The CDR3 coding sequence is TGTGCCAGCAGCCGCGACAGGGGTCAAGAGACCCAGTACTTC. It encodes CASSRDRGQETQYF.